This T cell receptor (beta chain) was sequenced in a study of T cells in Graves' hyperthyroidism and ophthalmopathy (dated by TCRdb to about 2019). About the investigation overall: Peripheral blood samples were taken at initial diagnosis, before any treatment was given. The 100 discovery patients were randomly split 7:3 into training and test sets. In addition, the study compared T-cell repertoires in thyroid tissue and in blood from roughly six Graves' hyperthyroidism patients. The paper describes TCR Vbeta CDR3 sequencing of fewer than 150 peripheral blood samples, made up of 40 to 45 ophthalmopathy patients, 70 to 75 hyperthyroidism patients and 17 progressor patients. Whether ophthalmopathy could be predicted prospectively was tested in an independent validation cohort made up of 18 to 20 hyperthyroidism patients plus 17 patients who later progressed to ophthalmopathy. Following sampling, methimazole starting at 30 mg daily was given to hyperthyroidism patients, and high-dose intravenous methylprednisolone was given to ophthalmopathy patients. TCR V-J signatures able to tell the groups apart were searched for in a discovery cohort of 95 to 100 patients, of whom over 40 had Graves' ophthalmopathy and about 55 had stable Graves' hyperthyroidism.

Moderately to severely active disease, a Clinical Activity Score of at least 3, a NOSPECS grade of at least 4, and a duration under 3 months were present in ophthalmopathy patients. The study excluded patients with uncontrolled infections, other autoimmune diseases, pregnancy or lactation. Diagnoses were established on the basis of clinical symptoms, serum thyroxine and TRAb, thyroid ultrasound, and orbital computed tomography. Ficoll-Paque density gradient centrifugation was used to isolate PBMCs from about 10 ml of fresh peripheral blood. Total RNA was extracted using Trizol reagent, and RNA quality was assessed on an Agilent 2100 Bioanalyzer. The junction shows trimming of 7 bases on V and 10 bases on J, and the gene matches do not reach 7 bases of it. As encoded in the germline V gene, CDR1 is MNHNS while CDR2 is SASEGT. The CDR3 spans 12 residues, from the cysteine through the phenylalanine. The entry retains the CDR3 DNA only, 36 bases that are in frame from base 1.

Remarks on this clonotype: No antigen is known for it. The record has no base qualities; no much larger clone is one base away.

Results and caveats for the whole study, not just this receptor: Most expanded thyroid clonotypes (frequency above 0.001) were also detected in blood, a finding suggesting that blood repertoires may reflect thyroid immune responses. No statistical method was used to fix the sample size in advance, and group allocation was not hidden from the investigators. In validation, the model predicted progression to ophthalmopathy a median of 6.5 months before onset, with about 67% sensitivity and about 72% specificity. A model built on a 13 V-J signature distinguished ophthalmopathy from stable hyperthyroidism, reaching around 87% sensitivity and 81% to 83% specificity in cross-validation and 80%/75% in testing.

TCR beta CDR3 regions were amplified from RNA transcripts. A first-round RT-PCR of the TCR CDR3 used the HTBI primer set with the Qiagen OneStep RT-PCR kit. Libraries were constructed in a second round of multiplex PCR, after which size selection and purification were carried out. Libraries were sequenced paired-end with 100 bp reads on an Illumina HiSeq2000. As for how the authors treated the data: SOAPnuke was used to process the raw data, with reads discarded if the reads contained adapters or uncalled bases, had a mean Phred below 15, or lacked an exact constant-primer or identifier match. COPE v1.2.5 was used to merge the high-quality paired reads, and each unique nucleotide sequence was defined as a clonotype. Clonotypes were aligned to IMGT TRBV, TRBD and TRBJ reference segments using MiTCR v1.1. The analysis was restricted to V-J combinations with a frequency above 0.0001, which together covered around 99% of the repertoires. The TCS score was defined as the ratio of F50 (clonal expansion) to E x V (chaos), calculated using BLOSUM62-based TCRdist between CDR3 peptides within each V-J. Welch's t-statistics and random forest reduced fewer than 550 V-J features to around 14, which were used in a naive Bayes classifier (R e1071). Through fastp at Q25 and MiXCR, TCRdb rebuilt clones from the public reads, retaining in-frame beta chains. Each entry merges the rows of one CDR3 protein and shows their most common DNA and genes. The V and J calls reflect TCRdb's pipeline rather than the authors' work. The sample table records hundreds of thousands of distinct CDR3 sequences; around a quarter of these occur just once. The ten largest account for roughly 12% of the sample.

The chain couples TRBV6-1 to TRBJ1-1, and 9 junction bases match TRBD1. This TCR derives from a woman aged 25 to 39 with Graves' ophthalmopathy. The sample consisted of blood. Here is the DNA: TGTGCCAGCACCGACTACAGGGGGCGAGCTTTCTTT. Translated, this gives CASTDYRGRAFF.